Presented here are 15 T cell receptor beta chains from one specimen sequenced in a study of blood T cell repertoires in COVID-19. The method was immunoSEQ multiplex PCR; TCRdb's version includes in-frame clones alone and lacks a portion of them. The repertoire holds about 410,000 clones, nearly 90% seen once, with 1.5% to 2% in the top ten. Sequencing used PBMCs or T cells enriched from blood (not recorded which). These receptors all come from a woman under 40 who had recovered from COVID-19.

CDR3 nucleotides: TGTGCCAGCAGTGAATATAGTGGCGGTAATGAAAAACTGTTTTTT. This sequence encodes CASSEYSGGNEKLFF. The chain has TRBV25-1 and TRBJ1-4; D gene unclear. Trimming took off 0 bases at V and 4 bases at J, with 9 bases between the two ends. This CDR3 contains 15 residues. Germline CDR1 is MGHDK and CDR2 is SYGVNS.

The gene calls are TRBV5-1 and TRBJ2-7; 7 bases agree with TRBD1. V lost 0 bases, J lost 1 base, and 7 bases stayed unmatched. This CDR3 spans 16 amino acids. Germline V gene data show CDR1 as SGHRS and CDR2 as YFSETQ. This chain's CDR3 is CASSLVSRDSSYEQYF. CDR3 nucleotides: TGCGCCAGCAGCTTGGTTTCCCGGGACAGTTCCTACGAGCAGTACTTC.

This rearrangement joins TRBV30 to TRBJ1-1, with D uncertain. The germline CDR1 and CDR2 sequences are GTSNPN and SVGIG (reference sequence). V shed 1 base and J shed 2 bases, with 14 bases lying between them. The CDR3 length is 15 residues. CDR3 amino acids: CAWSAPRRVNTEAFF. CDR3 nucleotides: TGTGCCTGGAGTGCACCAAGGAGAGTCAACACTGAAGCTTTCTTT.

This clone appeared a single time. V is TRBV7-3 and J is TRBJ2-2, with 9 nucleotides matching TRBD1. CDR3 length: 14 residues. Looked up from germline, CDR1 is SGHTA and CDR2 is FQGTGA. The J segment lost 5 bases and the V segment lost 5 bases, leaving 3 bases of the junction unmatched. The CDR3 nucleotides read TGTGCCAGCAGCAGGGACAGGGAGACCGGGGAGCTGTTTTTT. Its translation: CASSRDRETGELFF.

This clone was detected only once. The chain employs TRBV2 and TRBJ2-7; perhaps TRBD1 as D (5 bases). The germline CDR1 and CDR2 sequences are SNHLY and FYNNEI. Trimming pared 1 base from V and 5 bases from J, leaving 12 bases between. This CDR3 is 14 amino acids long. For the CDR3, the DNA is TGTGCCAGCAGTGAAGTGCCAGGGCGCCACGAGCAGTACTTC. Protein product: CASSEVPGRHEQYF.

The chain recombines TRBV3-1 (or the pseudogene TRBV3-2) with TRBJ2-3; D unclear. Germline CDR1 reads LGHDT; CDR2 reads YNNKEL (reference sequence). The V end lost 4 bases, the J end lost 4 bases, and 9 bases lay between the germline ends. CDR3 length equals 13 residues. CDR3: CASSLARADTQYF. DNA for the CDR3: TGTGCCAGCAGCCTCGCCCGGGCAGATACGCAGTATTTT.

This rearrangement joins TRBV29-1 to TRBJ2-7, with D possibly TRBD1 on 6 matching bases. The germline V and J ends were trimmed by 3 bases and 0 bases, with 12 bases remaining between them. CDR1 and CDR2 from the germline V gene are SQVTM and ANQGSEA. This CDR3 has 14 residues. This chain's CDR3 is CSVDIQGYSYEQYF. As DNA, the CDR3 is TGCAGCGTTGACATACAGGGCTACTCCTACGAGCAGTACTTC.

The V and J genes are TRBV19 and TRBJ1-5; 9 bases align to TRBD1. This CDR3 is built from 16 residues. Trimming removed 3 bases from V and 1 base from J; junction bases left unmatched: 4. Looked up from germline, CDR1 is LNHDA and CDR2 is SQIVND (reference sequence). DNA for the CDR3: TGTGCCAGTAGTATTCGGGGGACAGGGAGCAATCAGCCCCAGCATTTT. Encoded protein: CASSIRGTGSNQPQHF.

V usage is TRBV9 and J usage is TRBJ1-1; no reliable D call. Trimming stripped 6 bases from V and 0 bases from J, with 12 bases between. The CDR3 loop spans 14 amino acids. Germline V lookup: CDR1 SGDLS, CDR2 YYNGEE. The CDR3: CASNQGALNTEAFF. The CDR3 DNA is TGTGCCAGCAATCAAGGAGCGCTGAACACTGAAGCTTTCTTT.

In DNA form, the CDR3 reads TGTGCCAGCAGCTCAACAGGGGCTTTCAATCAGCCCCAGCATTTT. Amino acids: CASSSTGAFNQPQHF. The chain employs TRBV7-9 and TRBJ1-5; 7 bases agree with TRBD1. V shed 4 bases and J 3 bases; nucleotides not matched to a gene: 6. Germline V gene sequence: CDR1 SEHNR, CDR2 FQNEAQ (reference sequence). The CDR3 has 15 amino acids.

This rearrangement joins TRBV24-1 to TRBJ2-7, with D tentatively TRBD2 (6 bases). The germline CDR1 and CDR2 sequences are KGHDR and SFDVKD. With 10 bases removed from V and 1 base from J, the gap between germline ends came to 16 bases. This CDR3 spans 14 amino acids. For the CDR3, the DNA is TGTGCCACAAAGTGGAGGGACGGGTCCTACGAGCAGTACTTC. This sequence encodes CATKWRDGSYEQYF.

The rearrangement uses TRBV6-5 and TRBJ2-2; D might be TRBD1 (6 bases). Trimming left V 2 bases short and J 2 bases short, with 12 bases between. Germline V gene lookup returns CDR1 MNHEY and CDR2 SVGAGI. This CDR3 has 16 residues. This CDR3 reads CASSYEGHRNTGELFF. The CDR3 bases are TGTGCCAGCAGTTACGAGGGACACAGAAACACCGGGGAGCTGTTTTTT.

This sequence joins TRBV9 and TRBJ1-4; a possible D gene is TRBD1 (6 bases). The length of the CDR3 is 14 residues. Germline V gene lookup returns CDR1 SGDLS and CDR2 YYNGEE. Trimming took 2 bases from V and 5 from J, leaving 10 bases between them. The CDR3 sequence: CASSVGQPNEKLFF. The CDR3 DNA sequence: TGTGCCAGCAGCGTCGGACAGCCCAATGAAAAACTGTTTTTT.

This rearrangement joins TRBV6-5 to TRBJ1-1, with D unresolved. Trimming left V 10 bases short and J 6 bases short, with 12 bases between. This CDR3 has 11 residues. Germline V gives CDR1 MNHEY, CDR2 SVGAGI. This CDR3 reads CATRRVAEAFF. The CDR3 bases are TGTGCCACAAGGAGGGTGGCTGAAGCTTTCTTT.

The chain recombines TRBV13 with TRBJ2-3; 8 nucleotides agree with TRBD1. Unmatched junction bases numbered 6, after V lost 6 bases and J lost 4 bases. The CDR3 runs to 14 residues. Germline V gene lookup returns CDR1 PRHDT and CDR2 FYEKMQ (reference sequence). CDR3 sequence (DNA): TGTGCCAGCAGACAGGGGGGTATGGCAGATACGCAGTATTTT. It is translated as CASRQGGMADTQYF.